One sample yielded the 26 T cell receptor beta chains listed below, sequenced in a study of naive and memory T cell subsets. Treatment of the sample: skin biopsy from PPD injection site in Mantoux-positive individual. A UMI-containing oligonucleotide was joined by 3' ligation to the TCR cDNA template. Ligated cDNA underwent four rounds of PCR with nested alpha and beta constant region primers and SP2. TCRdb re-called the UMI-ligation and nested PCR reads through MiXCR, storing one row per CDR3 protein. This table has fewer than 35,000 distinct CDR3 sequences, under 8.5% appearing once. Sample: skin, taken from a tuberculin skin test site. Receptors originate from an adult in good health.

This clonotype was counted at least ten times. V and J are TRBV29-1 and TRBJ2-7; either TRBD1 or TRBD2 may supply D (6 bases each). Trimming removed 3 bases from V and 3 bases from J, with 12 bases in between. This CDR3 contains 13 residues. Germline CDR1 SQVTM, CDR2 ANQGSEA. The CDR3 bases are TGCAGCGTTGAGTCGGGGGCCGGCTACGAGCAGTACTTC. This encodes CSVESGAGYEQYF.

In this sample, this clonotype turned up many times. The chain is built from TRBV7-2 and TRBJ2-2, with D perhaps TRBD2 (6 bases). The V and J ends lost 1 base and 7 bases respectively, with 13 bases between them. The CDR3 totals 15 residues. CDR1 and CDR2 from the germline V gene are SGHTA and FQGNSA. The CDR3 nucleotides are TGTGCCAGCAGCTTAGTGGTGGGGCGGGGCGGGGAGCTGTTTTTT. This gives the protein CASSLVVGRGGELFF.

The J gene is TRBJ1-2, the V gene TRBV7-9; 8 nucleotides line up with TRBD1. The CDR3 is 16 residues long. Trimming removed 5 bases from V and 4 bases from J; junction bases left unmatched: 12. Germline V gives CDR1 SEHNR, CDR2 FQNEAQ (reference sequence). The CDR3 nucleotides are TGTGCCAGCAGCCCAAGGCCCTCAGGGGGCCGCTATGGCTACACCTTC. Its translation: CASSPRPSGGRYGYTF.

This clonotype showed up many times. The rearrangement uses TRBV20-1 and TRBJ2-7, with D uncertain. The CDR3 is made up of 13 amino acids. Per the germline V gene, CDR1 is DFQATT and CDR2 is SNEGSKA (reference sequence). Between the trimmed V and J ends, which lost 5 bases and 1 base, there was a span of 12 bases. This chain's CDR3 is CSAPGPASYEQYF. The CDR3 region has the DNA TGCAGTGCTCCAGGACCCGCTTCCTACGAGCAGTACTTC.

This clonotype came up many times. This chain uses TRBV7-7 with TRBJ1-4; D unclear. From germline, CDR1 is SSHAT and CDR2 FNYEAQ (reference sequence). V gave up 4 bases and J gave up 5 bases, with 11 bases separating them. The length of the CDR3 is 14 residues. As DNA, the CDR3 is TGTGCCAGCAGCTCAACATACGGAAATGAAAAACTGTTTTTT. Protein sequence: CASSSTYGNEKLFF. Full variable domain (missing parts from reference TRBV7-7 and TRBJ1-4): GAGVSQSPRYKVTKRGQDVTLRCDPISSHATLYWYQQALGQGPEFLTYFNYEAQPDKSGLPSDRFSAERPEGSISTLTIQRTEQRDSAMYRCASSSTYGNEKLFFGSGTQLSVL.

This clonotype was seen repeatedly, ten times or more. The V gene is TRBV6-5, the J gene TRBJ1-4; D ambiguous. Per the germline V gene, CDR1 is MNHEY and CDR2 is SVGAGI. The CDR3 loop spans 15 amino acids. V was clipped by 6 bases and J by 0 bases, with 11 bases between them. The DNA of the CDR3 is TGTGCCAGCAGACAAGACGGAACAACTAATGAAAAACTGTTTTTT. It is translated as CASRQDGTTNEKLFF.

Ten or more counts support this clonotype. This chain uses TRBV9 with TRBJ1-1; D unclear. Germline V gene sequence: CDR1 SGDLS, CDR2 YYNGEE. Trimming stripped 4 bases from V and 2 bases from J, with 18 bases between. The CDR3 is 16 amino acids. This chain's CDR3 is CASSPLGYTANTEAFF. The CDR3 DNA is TGTGCCAGCAGCCCCCTAGGGTACACAGCTAACACTGAAGCTTTCTTT.

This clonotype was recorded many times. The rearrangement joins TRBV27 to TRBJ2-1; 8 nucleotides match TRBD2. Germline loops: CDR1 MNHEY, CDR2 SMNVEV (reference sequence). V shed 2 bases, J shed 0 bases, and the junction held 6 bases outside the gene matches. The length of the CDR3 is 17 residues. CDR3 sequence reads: CASSLAGGSSSYNEQFF. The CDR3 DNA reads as TGTGCCAGCAGTTTAGCGGGGGGTTCGAGCTCCTACAATGAGCAGTTCTTC.

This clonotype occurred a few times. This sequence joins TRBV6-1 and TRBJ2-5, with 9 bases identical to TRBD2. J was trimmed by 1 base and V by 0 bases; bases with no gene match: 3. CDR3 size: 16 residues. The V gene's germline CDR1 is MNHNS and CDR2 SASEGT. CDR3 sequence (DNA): TGTGCCAGCAGTGAAGCGGGAGCGGGGGGCCAAGAGACCCAGTACTTC. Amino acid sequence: CASSEAGAGGQETQYF.

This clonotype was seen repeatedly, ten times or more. CDR3: CSVGQSNTEAFF. CDR3 sequence (DNA): TGCAGCGTTGGACAGTCGAACACTGAAGCTTTCTTT. The V call is TRBV29-1, the J call TRBJ1-1; a possible D gene is TRBD1 (5 bases). This CDR3 comprises 12 residues. Per the germline V gene, CDR1 is SQVTM and CDR2 is ANQGSEA. Trimming took 4 bases from V and 1 from J, leaving 7 bases between them.

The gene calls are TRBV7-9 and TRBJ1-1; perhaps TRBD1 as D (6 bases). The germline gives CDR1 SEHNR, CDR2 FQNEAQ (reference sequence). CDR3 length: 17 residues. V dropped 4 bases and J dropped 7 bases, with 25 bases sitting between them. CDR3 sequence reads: CASSSRTGQRDPNEAFF. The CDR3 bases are TGTGCCAGCAGCTCGAGAACTGGACAGCGGGACCCAAATGAAGCTTTCTTT.

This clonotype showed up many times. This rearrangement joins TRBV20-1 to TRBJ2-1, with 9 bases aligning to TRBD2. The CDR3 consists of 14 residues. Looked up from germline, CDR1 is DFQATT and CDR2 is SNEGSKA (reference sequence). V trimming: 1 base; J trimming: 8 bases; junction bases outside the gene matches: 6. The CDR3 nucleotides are TGCAGTGCTAGAGGGGCGGGGGGGCCCCATGAGCAGTTCTTC. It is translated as CSARGAGGPHEQFF.

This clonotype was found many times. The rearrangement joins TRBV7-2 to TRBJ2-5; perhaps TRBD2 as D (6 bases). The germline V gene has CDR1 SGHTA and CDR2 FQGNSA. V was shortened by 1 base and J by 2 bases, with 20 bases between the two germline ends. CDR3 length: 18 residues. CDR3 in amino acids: CASSLVSVVSGRQETQYF. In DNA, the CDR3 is TGTGCCAGCAGCTTAGTTAGTGTAGTTTCGGGGAGGCAAGAGACCCAGTACTTC.

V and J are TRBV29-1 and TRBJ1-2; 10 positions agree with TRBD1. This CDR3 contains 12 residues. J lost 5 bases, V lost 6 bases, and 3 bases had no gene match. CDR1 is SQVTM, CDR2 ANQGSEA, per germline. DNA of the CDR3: TGCAGCGTGGGGGACAGGGGATATGGCTACACCTTC. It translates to CSVGDRGYGYTF.

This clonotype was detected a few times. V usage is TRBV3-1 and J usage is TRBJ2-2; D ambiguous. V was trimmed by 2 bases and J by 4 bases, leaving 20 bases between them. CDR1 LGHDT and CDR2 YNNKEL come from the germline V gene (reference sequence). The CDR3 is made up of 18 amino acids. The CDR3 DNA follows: TGTGCCAGCAGCCAACTCCCGCTAGGAGATGGCGGCACCGGGGAGCTGTTTTTT. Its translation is CASSQLPLGDGGTGELFF. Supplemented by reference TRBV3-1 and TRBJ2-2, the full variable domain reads DTAVSQTPKYLVTQMGNDKSIKCEQNLGHDTMYWYKQDSKKFLKIMFSYNNKELIINETVPNRFSPKSPDKAHLNLHINSLELGDSAVYFCASSQLPLGDGGTGELFFGEGSRLTVL.

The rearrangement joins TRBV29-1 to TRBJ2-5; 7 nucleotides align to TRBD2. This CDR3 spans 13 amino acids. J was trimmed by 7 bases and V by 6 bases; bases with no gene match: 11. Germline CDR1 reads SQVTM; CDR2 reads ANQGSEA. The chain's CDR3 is CSVAPSGPGTQYF. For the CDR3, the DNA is TGCAGCGTGGCCCCTAGCGGTCCGGGGACCCAGTACTTC.

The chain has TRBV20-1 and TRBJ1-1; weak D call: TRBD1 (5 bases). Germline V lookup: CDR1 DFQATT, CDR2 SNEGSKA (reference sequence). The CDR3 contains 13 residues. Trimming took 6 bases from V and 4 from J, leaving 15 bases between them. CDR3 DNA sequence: TGCAGTGCAGGAGCCATGGGGGGCACTGAAGCTTTCTTT. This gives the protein CSAGAMGGTEAFF.

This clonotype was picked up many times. The CDR3 bases are TGTGCCAGTTCCCCGGATAGCGGGGGGCTCCAAGAGACCCAGTACTTC. It translates to CASSPDSGGLQETQYF. The chain carries TRBV5-4 and TRBJ2-5; 10 nucleotides match TRBD2. After removal of 8 bases from V and 1 base from J, the junction contained 11 bases not matched to a gene. CDR1 SGHNT and CDR2 YYREEE come from the germline V gene (reference sequence). The CDR3 contains 16 residues.

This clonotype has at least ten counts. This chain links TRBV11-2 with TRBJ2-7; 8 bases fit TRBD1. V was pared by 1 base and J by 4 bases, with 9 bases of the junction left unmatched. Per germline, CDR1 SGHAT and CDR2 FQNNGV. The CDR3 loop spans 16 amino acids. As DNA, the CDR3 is TGTGCCAGCAGCTTAGCCAGGGGGCAGCGTGGTTACGAGCAGTACTTC. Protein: CASSLARGQRGYEQYF. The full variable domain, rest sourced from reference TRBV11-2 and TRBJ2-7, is EAGVAQSPRYKIIEKRQSVAFWCNPISGHATLYWYQQILGQGPKLLIQFQNNGVVDDSQLPKDRFSAERLKGVDSTLKIQPAKLEDSAVYLCASSLARGQRGYEQYFGPGTRLTVT.

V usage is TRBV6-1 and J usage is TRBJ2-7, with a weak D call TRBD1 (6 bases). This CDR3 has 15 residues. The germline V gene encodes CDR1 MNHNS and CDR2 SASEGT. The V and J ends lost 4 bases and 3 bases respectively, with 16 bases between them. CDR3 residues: CASSAHQGRYYEQYF. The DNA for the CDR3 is TGTGCCAGCAGTGCCCACCAGGGGCGGTACTACGAGCAGTACTTC.

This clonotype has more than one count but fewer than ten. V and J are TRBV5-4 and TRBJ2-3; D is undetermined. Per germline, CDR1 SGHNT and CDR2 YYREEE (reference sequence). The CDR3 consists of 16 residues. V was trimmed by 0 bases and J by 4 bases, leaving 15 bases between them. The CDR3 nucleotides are TGTGCCAGCAGCTTGGACCCCCGGACGGAATCAGATACGCAGTATTTT. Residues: CASSLDPRTESDTQYF.

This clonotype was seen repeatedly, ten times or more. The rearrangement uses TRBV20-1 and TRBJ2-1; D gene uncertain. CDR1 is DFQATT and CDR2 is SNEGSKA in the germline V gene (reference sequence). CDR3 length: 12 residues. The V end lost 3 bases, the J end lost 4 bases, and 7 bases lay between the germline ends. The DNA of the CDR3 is TGCAGTGCTAGCGGAGATTACAATGAGCAGTTCTTC. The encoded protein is CSASGDYNEQFF.

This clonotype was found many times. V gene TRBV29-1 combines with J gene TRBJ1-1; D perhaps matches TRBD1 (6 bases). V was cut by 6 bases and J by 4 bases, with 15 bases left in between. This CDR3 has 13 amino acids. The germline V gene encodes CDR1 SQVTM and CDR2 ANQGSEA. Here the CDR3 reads CSVTGFAGTEAFF. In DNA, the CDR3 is TGCAGCGTCACAGGGTTCGCGGGCACTGAAGCTTTCTTT.

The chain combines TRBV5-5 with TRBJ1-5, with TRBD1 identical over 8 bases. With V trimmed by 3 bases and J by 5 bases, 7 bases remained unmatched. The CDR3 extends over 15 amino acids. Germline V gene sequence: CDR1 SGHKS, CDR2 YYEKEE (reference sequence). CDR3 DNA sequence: TGTGCCAGCAGCTGGGGGACAGGTGGCGATCAGCCCCAGCATTTT. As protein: CASSWGTGGDQPQHF.

CDR3 in amino acids: CASSLARTPVNTGELFF. CDR3 nucleotide sequence: TGTGCCAGCAGTTTAGCGCGAACTCCTGTAAACACCGGGGAGCTGTTTTTT. This chain joins TRBV12-3 or TRBV12-4 and TRBJ2-2; D unresolved. The CDR3 is 17 amino acids. V was clipped by 0 bases and J by 2 bases, with 13 bases between them.

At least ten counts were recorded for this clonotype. CDR3 protein: CSAKADGRRNTIYF. The DNA of the CDR3 is TGCAGTGCGAAGGCCGACGGAAGAAGAAACACCATATATTTT. The rearrangement uses TRBV20-1 and TRBJ1-3; no definite D call. The CDR3 sequence is 14 residues long. V was pared by 6 bases and J by 5 bases, with 17 bases between. Germline V CDR1 and CDR2: DFQATT, SNEGSKA (reference sequence).